The rows below give T cell receptor beta chains drawn from one sample of a study of T cell changes during pregnancy in multiple sclerosis. Libraries were prepared by immunoSEQ multiplex PCR; TCRdb keeps only in-frame clonotypes and omits some of them. Of about 75,000 clones listed, about nine tenths were seen once; the top ten hold 0.43%. The source was CD4+ T cells from peripheral blood mononuclear cells, collected before pregnancy. Receptors originate from a female donor with multiple sclerosis, enrolled in a pregnancy study. CDR3s include the opening cysteine and the closing phenylalanine or tryptophan. The D gene is left open where the match is weak. Only some rows state a clone size, as once, few, many or a class for expanded clones.

size	D	V	J	CDR3	DNA
.	.	TRBV5-5	TRBJ1-5	CASSPGLGNQPQHF	TGTGCCAGCAGCCCTGGCCTAGGCAATCAGCCCCAGCATTTT
.	TRBD2	TRBV4-2	TRBJ2-1	CASSQGGLAGANEQFF	TGTGCCAGCAGCCAAGGCGGACTAGCGGGAGCCAATGAGCAGTTCTTC
.	.	TRBV19	TRBJ1-2	CASSSTWEANYGYTF	TGTGCCAGTAGTTCAACTTGGGAGGCTAACTATGGCTACACCTTC
.	TRBD1	TRBV7-3	TRBJ1-1	CASSFSWDREGNTEAFF	TGTGCCAGCAGCTTTTCTTGGGACAGGGAGGGAAACACTGAAGCTTTCTTT
.	.	TRBV6-5	TRBJ2-7	CASRRSGGLYEQYF	TGTGCCAGCCGCCGCTCCGGGGGACTCTACGAGCAGTACTTC
once	.	TRBV9	TRBJ2-7	CASSVAGSDYEQYF	TGTGCCAGCAGCGTAGCCGGTAGCGACTACGAGCAGTACTTC
.	.	TRBV5-1	TRBJ2-7	CASTSGQGLNEQYF	TGCGCCAGCACCTCCGGGCAGGGATTGAACGAGCAGTACTTC
.	.	TRBV18	TRBJ2-2	CASSPLESTGELFF	TGTGCCAGCTCACCTTTGGAGAGCACCGGGGAGCTGTTTTTT
.	TRBD2	TRBV5-1	TRBJ2-7	CASSSSGGAYEQYF	TGCGCCAGCAGCTCTAGCGGGGGAGCCTACGAGCAGTACTTC
.	TRBD1	TRBV11-2	TRBJ1-4	CASTPGQTDEKLFF	TGTGCCAGCACCCCGGGACAGACCGATGAAAAACTGTTTTTT
.	.	TRBV19	TRBJ2-3	CASSMAEGRTDTQYF	TGTGCCAGTAGTATGGCTGAGGGTCGCACAGATACGCAGTATTTT
.	.	TRBV6-1	TRBJ2-7	CASSEGGGGSVPHSYEQYF	TGTGCCAGCAGTGAGGGGGGCGGGGGCTCCGTCCCACACTCCTACGAGCAGTACTTC
once	TRBD1	TRBV6-5	TRBJ1-1	CASSWGDRGNTEAFF	TGTGCCAGCAGTTGGGGGGACAGAGGAAACACTGAAGCTTTCTTT
.	TRBD1	TRBV30	TRBJ1-1	CAWQTGPEAFF	TGTGCCTGGCAGACAGGGCCTGAAGCTTTCTTT
.	TRBD2	TRBV9	TRBJ2-2	CASSVGTSAGELFF	TGTGCCAGCAGCGTAGGGACTAGTGCCGGGGAGCTGTTTTTT
.	.	TRBV28	TRBJ2-2	CASRSGELNTGELFF	TGTGCCAGCAGGTCAGGGGAATTGAACACCGGGGAGCTGTTTTTT
.	TRBD2	TRBV7-9	TRBJ2-1	CASSSSAGGPSGGYNEQFF	TGTGCCAGCAGCTCCTCAGCGGGAGGTCCCTCCGGGGGTTACAATGAGCAGTTCTTC
.	.	TRBV7-9	TRBJ2-5	CASSYRTASVGVGWETQYF	TGTGCCAGCAGTTACCGGACTGCTTCGGTTGGGGTTGGCTGGGAGACCCAGTACTTC
.	TRBD1	TRBV5-5	TRBJ2-1	CATGKGQGVGEQFF	TGTGCCACCGGGAAAGGACAGGGTGTGGGTGAGCAGTTCTTC
.	.	TRBV30	TRBJ2-3	CACYTRSTDTQYF	TGTGCCTGTTATACGCGCTCCACAGATACGCAGTATTTT
.	TRBD2	TRBV28	TRBJ2-1	CASSLGGRALNEQFF	TGTGCCAGCAGTTTAGGCGGGAGGGCCTTGAATGAGCAGTTCTTC
.	TRBD1	TRBV4-1	TRBJ1-1	CASSQQTGVDTEAFF	TGCGCCAGCAGCCAACAAACAGGGGTGGACACTGAAGCTTTCTTT
.	TRBD1	TRBV18	TRBJ2-1	CASSPDRVGHNEQFF	TGTGCCAGCTCACCCGACAGGGTCGGACACAATGAGCAGTTCTTC
.	.	TRBV21-1	TRBJ1-5	CASSTGQDKYSNQPQHF	TGTGCCAGCAGCACCGGACAGGACAAATATAGCAATCAGCCCCAGCATTTT
once	.	TRBV6-5	TRBJ2-5	CASSYSATQETQYF	TGTGCCAGCAGTTATTCAGCGACCCAAGAGACCCAGTACTTC
.	TRBD1	TRBV18	TRBJ2-7	CASSPFTPNPTGAYEQYF	TGTGCCAGCTCACCTTTCACGCCTAACCCAACAGGGGCCTACGAGCAGTACTTC
once	.	TRBV18	TRBJ2-1	CASSPSVYNEQFF	TGTGCCAGCTCACCCTCGGTGTACAATGAGCAGTTCTTC
.	.	TRBV9	TRBJ1-5	CASSVGGGKEDQPQHF	TGTGCCAGCAGCGTAGGAGGAGGGAAAGAAGATCAGCCCCAGCATTTT
.	.	TRBV4-1	TRBJ2-7	CASSLTSGLIYEQYF	TGCGCCAGCAGTCTAACGTCCGGACTAATCTACGAGCAGTACTTC
.	.	TRBV18	TRBJ2-7	CASSPREGSYEQYF	TGTGCCAGCTCACCGAGAGAGGGATCCTACGAGCAGTACTTC
.	.	TRBV7-8	TRBJ2-1	CASSARDWTYNEQFF	TGTGCCAGCAGCGCTAGGGACTGGACGTACAATGAGCAGTTCTTC
.	TRBD1	TRBV19	TRBJ1-1	CASSTRQGKTEAFF	TGTGCCAGTAGTACCCGACAGGGCAAAACTGAAGCTTTCTTT
.	.	TRBV7-2	TRBJ1-1	CASSFLTEAFF	TGTGCCAGCAGTTTTTTAACTGAAGCTTTCTTT
.	TRBD1	TRBV6-6	TRBJ2-7	CASSYPFGQGAGEQYF	TGTGCCAGCAGTTACCCATTTGGGCAGGGGGCGGGCGAGCAGTACTTC
.	.	TRBV9	TRBJ2-2	CASSVVSGGNANTGELFF	TGTGCCAGCAGCGTAGTTTCTGGGGGGAACGCGAACACCGGGGAGCTGTTTTTT
.	TRBD2	TRBV7-3	TRBJ2-1	CASSLAGGFNEQFF	TGTGCCAGCAGCTTAGCGGGGGGCTTCAATGAGCAGTTCTTC
.	TRBD1	TRBV28	TRBJ2-5	CASSFGTGVGETQYF	TGTGCCAGCAGTTTCGGGACAGGGGTGGGGGAGACCCAGTACTTC
.	.	TRBV5-6	TRBJ1-5	CASSFGLDNGQPQHF	TGTGCCAGCAGCTTCGGACTCGACAACGGCCAGCCCCAGCATTTT
.	TRBD1	TRBV2	TRBJ1-1	CASRPTPGQLNTEAFF	TGTGCCAGCAGACCAACCCCGGGACAGTTGAACACTGAAGCTTTCTTT
.	TRBD1	TRBV14	TRBJ1-1	CASSQTGGSLEAFF	TGTGCCAGCAGCCAAACAGGGGGGTCCCTTGAAGCTTTCTTT
.	.	TRBV19	TRBJ1-2	CASSHRVFGYTF	TGTGCCAGTAGTCACAGGGTTTTTGGCTACACCTTC